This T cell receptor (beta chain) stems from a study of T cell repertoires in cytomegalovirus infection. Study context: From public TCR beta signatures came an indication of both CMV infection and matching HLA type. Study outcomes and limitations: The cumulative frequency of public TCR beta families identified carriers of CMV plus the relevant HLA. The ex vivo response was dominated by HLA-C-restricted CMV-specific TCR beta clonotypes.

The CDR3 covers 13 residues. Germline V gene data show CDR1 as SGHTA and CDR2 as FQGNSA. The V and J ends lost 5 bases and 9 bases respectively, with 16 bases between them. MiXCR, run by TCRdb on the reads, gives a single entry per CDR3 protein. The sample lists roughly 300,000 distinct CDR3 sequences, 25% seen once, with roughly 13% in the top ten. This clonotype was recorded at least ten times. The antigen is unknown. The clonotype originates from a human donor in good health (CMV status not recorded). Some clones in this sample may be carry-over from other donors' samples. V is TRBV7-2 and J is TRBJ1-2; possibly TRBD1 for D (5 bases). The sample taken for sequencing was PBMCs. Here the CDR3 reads CASSVGQGTSYTF. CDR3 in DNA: TGTGCCAGCAGCGTAGGTCAGGGTACTAGCTACACCTTC.